A single sample is the source of the 13 T cell receptor beta chains below, sequenced in a study of CD8+ T cells in alopecia areata. Treatment meaning: oral pan-JAK inhibitor, 5-10 mg twice daily. Sequencing relied on a cDNA template that was reverse transcribed from extracted RNA. Assay: immunoSEQ multiplex PCR; the TCRdb copy retains only in-frame clones and omits some. The profile shows over 150,000 clones, about 60% of them singletons. The sample was CD4+ T cells sorted from blood, taken at week 4, from a patient treated with tofacitinib. The receptors shown here come from a human donor with alopecia areata.

The genes are TRBV2 and TRBJ2-7; 8 bases agree with TRBD2. The ends lost 8 bases at V and 3 bases at J; junction bases unmatched: 15. The CDR3 totals 16 residues. The germline CDR1 and CDR2 sequences are SNHLY and FYNNEI. CDR3 DNA sequence: TGTGCCAGCGTTCCCGGGGGGGCCTTGCTCGACTACGAGCAGTACTTC. Translating gives CASVPGGALLDYEQYF. The full variable domain, its missing parts supplied by reference TRBV2 and TRBJ2-7, is EPEVTQTPSHQVTQMGQEVILRCVPISNHLYFYWYRQILGQKVEFLVSFYNNEISEKSEIFDDQFSVERPDGSNFTLKIRSTKLEDSAMYFCASVPGGALLDYEQYFGPGTRLTVT.

This clone has more than one count but fewer than ten. The chain has TRBV29-1 and TRBJ2-1; TRBD2 matches 9 bases. Germline lookup yields CDR1 SQVTM and CDR2 ANQGSEA. V was clipped by 3 bases and J by 12 bases; unmatched bases: 3. This CDR3 spans 11 amino acids. In nucleotides, the CDR3 is TGCAGCGTTGATCGGACTAGCGCGCAGTTCTTC. Amino acids: CSVDRTSAQFF.

This chain links TRBV25-1 with TRBJ2-5, with 8 bases fitting TRBD1. The CDR3 runs to 15 residues. The V and J ends lost 2 bases and 1 base, in that order; junction bases with no gene match: 3. The germline gives CDR1 MGHDK, CDR2 SYGVNS. The CDR3 DNA reads TGTGCCAGCAGTGAAAGACAGGGGACCCAAGAGACCCAGTACTTC. This sequence encodes CASSERQGTQETQYF.

This clone occurred once. V is TRBV30 and J is TRBJ2-6, with TRBD2 matching over 7 bases. The CDR3 loop spans 20 amino acids. Per germline, CDR1 GTSNPN and CDR2 SVGIG (reference sequence). Unmatched junction bases numbered 21, after V lost 4 bases and J lost 3 bases. The CDR3 spells CAWISGAGIAGLGGANVLTF. The CDR3 DNA reads TGTGCCTGGATAAGCGGGGCAGGGATCGCGGGATTAGGTGGGGCCAACGTCCTGACTTTC.

This chain joins TRBV29-1 and TRBJ2-5; D gene unclear. The CDR3 is 13 residues long. CDR1 and CDR2 (germline): SQVTM, ANQGSEA. V shed 3 bases and J shed 2 bases, with 10 bases lying between them. The CDR3 region is CSVEMAAQETQYF. DNA for the CDR3: TGCAGCGTTGAGATGGCAGCACAAGAGACCCAGTACTTC.

This clone appeared a few times. This chain uses TRBV7-2 with TRBJ2-1; D unclear. CDR3 length: 14 amino acids. The germline V and J ends were trimmed by 1 base and 8 bases, with 12 bases remaining between them. Germline values: CDR1 SGHTA, CDR2 FQGNSA. The CDR3 DNA sequence: TGTGCCAGCAGCTTAGACGGGCGAAGGGATGAGCAGTTCTTC. It codes for CASSLDGRRDEQFF.

The chain recombines TRBV7-8 with TRBJ2-7, with 9 bases lining up with TRBD2. Trimming at V came to 3 bases and at J to 1 base, leaving 4 bases not matched to a gene. Germline-derived CDR1 and CDR2 are SGHVS and FQNEAQ. CDR3 length: 15 residues. This CDR3 is CASSLGSGSSYEQYF. In DNA form, the CDR3 reads TGTGCCAGCAGCTTGGGTAGCGGGAGTTCCTACGAGCAGTACTTC.

A few counts support this clone. This same CDR3 is encoded by further DNA sequences in the sample. The genes are TRBV29-1 and TRBJ2-7; no firm D call. Germline assignment: CDR1 SQVTM and CDR2 ANQGSEA. The V and J ends lost 5 bases and 2 bases respectively, with 10 bases between them. CDR3 size: 12 residues. CDR3 region: CSVMDGTYEQYF. DNA for the CDR3: TGCAGCGTTATGGACGGAACCTACGAGCAGTACTTC.

This clone showed up just a few times. The junction shows a germline mismatch at one end, possibly a read error. The chain uses TRBV7-7 and TRBJ2-1; no reliable D call. The CDR3 extends over 15 amino acids. CDR1 SSHAT and CDR2 FNYEAQ come from the germline V gene (reference sequence). The CDR3 here is CASSRDVLSYNEQFF. For the CDR3, the DNA is TGTGCTAGCAGCCGCGACGTCCTCTCCTACAATGAGCAGTTCTTC.

The rearrangement uses TRBV30 and TRBJ2-7; D could derive from TRBD1 or TRBD2 (5 bases each). The CDR3 length is 13 residues. In germline, CDR1 is GTSNPN, CDR2 SVGIG (reference sequence). V was cut by 1 base and J by 7 bases, with 14 bases left in between. This chain's CDR3 is CAWSGGPDLEQYF. The CDR3, as DNA: TGTGCCTGGAGTGGGGGACCCGACTTGGAGCAGTACTTC.

The gene calls are TRBV30 and TRBJ1-4, with D possibly being TRBD1 (6 bases). Germline-derived CDR1 and CDR2 are GTSNPN and SVGIG (reference sequence). CDR3 length: 14 amino acids. V was trimmed by 7 bases and J by 8 bases, leaving 20 bases between them. CDR3 in DNA: TGTGCCTTCATACCGGGACAAGGGCAAGAAAAACTGTTTTTT. It translates to CAFIPGQGQEKLFF.

This chain joins TRBV27 and TRBJ2-2; 11 positions match TRBD1. Germline CDR1 is MNHEY and CDR2 is SMNVEV (reference sequence). J lost 4 bases, V lost 2 bases, and 3 bases had no gene match. The CDR3 contains 16 residues. The chain's CDR3 is CASSLGDRGSTGELFF. CDR3 sequence (DNA): TGTGCCAGCAGTTTAGGGGACAGGGGGAGCACCGGGGAGCTGTTTTTT.

The CDR3 nucleotides read TGTGCCAGCAGCAATCCCCGGGAGGGCTACACCTTC. Translated: CASSNPREGYTF. The rearrangement links TRBV7-2 to TRBJ1-2; D ambiguous. The CDR3 has 12 residues. The germline V gene has CDR1 SGHTA and CDR2 FQGNSA. The V gene lost 5 bases and the J gene lost 8 bases, with 12 bases spanning the gap.